The 29 T cell receptor beta chains reported below all come from one sample, sequenced in a study of cytomegalovirus exposure and HLA in healthy donors. Primers for the PCR totalled 60 Vbeta and 13 Jbeta. TCRdb's table, derived via immunoSEQ multiplex PCR, lists solely in-frame clones and lacks some. This sample has about 120,000 clones, with about 74% found just once. The sequenced material came from PBMCs. Receptors were obtained from a female donor in good health and CMV-seronegative.

This clone is a singleton in its sample. The chain employs TRBV5-5 and TRBJ2-1, with D maybe TRBD2 (7 bases). V was trimmed by 3 bases and J by 4 bases, leaving 14 bases between them. Germline CDR1 is SGHKS and CDR2 is YYEKEE (reference sequence). The CDR3 contains 15 residues. Here the CDR3 reads CASSWGGGGYNEQFF. CDR3 DNA: TGTGCCAGCAGCTGGGGAGGGGGAGGGTACAATGAGCAGTTCTTC.

The sample holds a few counts of this clone. The CDR3 protein is CASSESLENYGYTF. The CDR3 DNA reads as TGTGCCAGCAGCGAAAGTCTAGAAAACTATGGCTACACCTTC. V and J are TRBV6-5 and TRBJ1-2; D ambiguous. V gave up 6 bases and J gave up 2 bases, with 13 bases separating them. The CDR3 is 14 residues long. Germline V lookup: CDR1 MNHEY, CDR2 SVGAGI.

This clone was found once. One end of the junction varies from germline; a read error may be responsible. This chain connects TRBV7-9 to TRBJ1-1; D ambiguous. This CDR3 is built from 12 residues. CDR1 is SEHNR, CDR2 FQNEAQ, per germline (reference sequence). CDR3 coding DNA: TGTTCCAGCAGCTTCAGGAACACTGAAGCTTTCTTT. It encodes CSSSFRNTEAFF.

This clone was counted a single time. CDR3 protein: CASRPRVDMGPLFYNEQFF. The DNA of the CDR3 is TGTGCAAGTCGCCCAAGAGTAGATATGGGGCCCCTATTTTACAATGAGCAGTTCTTC. The chain carries TRBV12-2 and TRBJ2-1; TRBD1, the D gene given by the table, was not confirmed from the DNA. TRBV12-2 is listed as a pseudogene. There are 19 residues in the CDR3.

This chain joins TRBV11-2 and TRBJ1-1, with D perhaps TRBD1 (6 bases). The V end was cut by 5 bases, the J end by 3 bases, with 16 bases between. There are 15 residues in the CDR3. CDR1 SGHAT and CDR2 FQNNGV come from the germline V gene. CDR3 sequence (DNA): TGTGCCAGCAGCCTAACACCCCAGGGGTACACTGAAGCTTTCTTT. Translated: CASSLTPQGYTEAFF.

The chain combines TRBV10-3 with TRBJ2-1; TRBD1 matches 7 bases. Germline CDR1 and CDR2: ENHRY and SYGVKD. V lost 6 bases to trimming and J lost 10 bases; unmatched junction nucleotides: 6. This CDR3 is 12 amino acids long. This CDR3 reads CAISPRQGEQFF. DNA for the CDR3: TGTGCCATCAGCCCCCGACAGGGAGAGCAGTTCTTC.

This clone was seen only a few times. The genes are TRBV7-9 and TRBJ1-2; D gene uncertain. This CDR3 comprises 14 residues. V was clipped by 5 bases and J by 1 base, with 11 bases between them. Germline V gene data show CDR1 as SEHNR and CDR2 as FQNEAQ (reference sequence). CDR3 region: CASSPYGSNYGYTF. In DNA, the CDR3 is TGTGCCAGCAGCCCTTACGGGAGTAACTATGGCTACACCTTC. The full variable domain, rest sourced from reference TRBV7-9 and TRBJ1-2, is DTGVSQNPRHKITKRGQNVTFRCDPISEHNRLYWYRQTLGQGPEFLTYFQNEAQLEKSRLLSDRFSAERPKGSFSTLEIQRTEQGDSAMYLCASSPYGSNYGYTFGSGTRLTVV.

This sequence joins TRBV7-3 and TRBJ2-2, with 10 bases aligning to TRBD2. The CDR3 has 17 amino acids. V was clipped by 4 bases and J by 5 bases; unmatched bases: 10. Germline V lookup: CDR1 SGHTA, CDR2 FQGTGA. The CDR3 reads CASSSERGGRITGELFF. The CDR3 DNA sequence: TGTGCCAGCAGCTCAGAGCGGGGGGGCCGCATAACCGGGGAGCTGTTTTTT.

The J gene is TRBJ2-3, the V gene TRBV18; D possibly corresponds to TRBD1 (6 bases). Germline V gives CDR1 KGHSH, CDR2 LQKENI. The V and J ends lost 6 bases and 0 bases respectively, with 10 bases between them. This CDR3 contains 14 residues. CDR3 coding DNA: TGTGCCAGCTCCCATGGACAGAGCACAGATACGCAGTATTTT. It encodes CASSHGQSTDTQYF.

This sequence joins TRBV5-1 and TRBJ1-2; D perhaps matches TRBD1 (5 bases). The CDR3 sequence is 15 residues long. From germline, CDR1 is SGHRS and CDR2 YFSETQ. V gave up 5 bases and J gave up 2 bases, with 16 bases separating them. CDR3 nucleotides: TGCGCCAGCAGAACCCCGACAGACTCCAACTATGGCTACACCTTC. Translation: CASRTPTDSNYGYTF.

The V call is TRBV7-9, the J call TRBJ2-1; a weak D match, TRBD2 (6 bases). Per germline, CDR1 SEHNR and CDR2 FQNEAQ (reference sequence). The CDR3 is 15 residues long. V dropped 3 bases and J dropped 7 bases, with 16 bases sitting between them. The CDR3 DNA reads TGTGCCAGCAGCTTCGGGGGACTTCCCCGGAATGAGCAGTTCTTC. Protein product: CASSFGGLPRNEQFF.

The V call is TRBV20-1, the J call TRBJ1-1, with D possibly TRBD1 on 6 matching bases. Germline-derived CDR1 and CDR2 are DFQATT and SNEGSKA (reference sequence). This CDR3 region has 11 residues. The V and J ends lost 4 bases and 10 bases respectively, with 13 bases between them. CDR3 DNA: TGCAGTGCTACTACAGGGAGGGGAGCTTTCTTT. Protein product: CSATTGRGAFF.

The table lists this clone with many counts. The chain combines TRBV5-5 with TRBJ2-2; 13 nucleotides align to TRBD2. Per the germline V gene, CDR1 is SGHKS and CDR2 is YYEKEE (reference sequence). CDR3 length: 16 amino acids. V lost 4 bases to trimming and J lost 4 bases; unmatched junction nucleotides: 4. CDR3 DNA sequence: TGTGCCAGCAGCACTAGCGGGGGGGCCGGCACCGGGGAGCTGTTTTTT. Translating gives CASSTSGGAGTGELFF.

The V gene is TRBV6-1, the J gene TRBJ2-3, with 7 nucleotides matching TRBD2. Per germline, CDR1 MNHNS and CDR2 SASEGT. V shed 4 bases and J 3 bases; nucleotides not matched to a gene: 4. The CDR3 has 14 amino acids. The CDR3 is CASSAFSGTDTQYF. CDR3 DNA: TGTGCCAGCAGTGCGTTTAGCGGGACAGATACGCAGTATTTT.

The chain has TRBV5-1 and TRBJ1-1; 7 bases align to TRBD1. CDR1 and CDR2 from the germline V gene are SGHRS and YFSETQ. The CDR3 covers 14 residues. V gave up 2 bases and J gave up 0 bases; unmatched junction bases: 1. The CDR3 region has the DNA TGCGCCAGCAGCTTTGGACAGGTGAACACTGAAGCTTTCTTT. Translation: CASSFGQVNTEAFF.

A note on this clone: Other DNA sequences in the same sample also yield this CDR3. The chain combines TRBV5-1 with TRBJ1-1; D is undetermined. CDR1 SGHRS and CDR2 YFSETQ come from the germline V gene. The V and J ends lost 4 bases and 5 bases respectively, with 15 bases between them. The CDR3 has 14 amino acids. In DNA form, the CDR3 reads TGCGCCAGCAGCATCGACTCTTTAGTAACTGAAGCTTTCTTT. Residues: CASSIDSLVTEAFF.

The chain combines TRBV5-4 with TRBJ2-3; 13 bases are a match to TRBD2. This CDR3 is 17 amino acids long. V was clipped by 4 bases and J by 3 bases; unmatched bases: 8. Germline loops: CDR1 SGHNT, CDR2 YYREEE (reference sequence). CDR3 protein: CASSPSQLAGGTDTQYF. The CDR3 nucleotides read TGTGCCAGCAGCCCAAGCCAACTAGCGGGGGGGACAGATACGCAGTATTTT.

The DNA of the CDR3 is TGTGCCAGCAGTGAAAGCCGGACTGAAGCTTTCTTT. Translated: CASSESRTEAFF. The rearrangement joins TRBV6-1 to TRBJ1-1; D gene ambiguous. V was cut by 2 bases and J by 5 bases, with 6 bases left in between. This CDR3 has 12 residues. CDR1 is MNHNS, CDR2 SASEGT, per germline.

The sample holds a few counts of this clone. The chain couples TRBV2 to TRBJ2-3, with D perhaps TRBD1 (6 bases). V was trimmed by 2 bases and J by 6 bases, leaving 24 bases between them. The CDR3 loop spans 18 amino acids. The germline V gene encodes CDR1 SNHLY and CDR2 FYNNEI. The CDR3 sequence is CASSESRGISGGVDTQYF. CDR3 DNA sequence: TGTGCCAGCAGTGAATCGAGGGGGATTAGTGGGGGCGTGGATACGCAGTATTTT.

The rearrangement joins TRBV7-9 to TRBJ1-1; TRBD1 aligns across 7 bases. Germline values: CDR1 SEHNR, CDR2 FQNEAQ (reference sequence). Germline trimming cut 5 bases from V and 3 bases from J; bases unmatched to any gene: 6. The CDR3 consists of 14 residues. CDR3 in amino acids: CASSLWQGDTEAFF. CDR3 in DNA: TGTGCCAGCAGCCTATGGCAGGGGGACACTGAAGCTTTCTTT.

J is TRBJ1-1 and V is TRBV30; the D gene is possibly TRBD1 (5 bases). The CDR3 loop spans 13 amino acids. V gave up 0 bases and J gave up 3 bases, with 8 bases separating them. The germline gives CDR1 GTSNPN, CDR2 SVGIG (reference sequence). The CDR3 nucleotides read TGTGCCTGGAGTGTACGGGGGGACACTGAAGCTTTCTTT. It encodes CAWSVRGDTEAFF.

This sequence joins TRBV6-4 and TRBJ1-2; D is unclear. CDR1 MRHNA and CDR2 SNTAGT come from the germline V gene. This CDR3 comprises 15 residues. Between the trimmed V and J ends, which lost 0 bases and 6 bases, there was a span of 14 bases. The CDR3 DNA is TGTGCCAGCAGTGACTCGAGGGAAGGGTTCCATGGCTACACCTTC. Protein product: CASSDSREGFHGYTF.

In this sample, this clone turned up once. The chain recombines TRBV27 with TRBJ2-7, with D tentatively TRBD2 (5 bases). The germline gives CDR1 MNHEY, CDR2 SMNVEV (reference sequence). The CDR3 loop spans 15 amino acids. V lost 6 bases and J lost 0, with 15 bases in between. CDR3 loop: CASRPRGDLSYEQYF. For the CDR3, the DNA is TGTGCCAGCAGGCCACGGGGTGATCTCTCCTACGAGCAGTACTTC.

The chain recombines TRBV2 with TRBJ2-5, with 12 bases aligning to TRBD2. The CDR3 sequence is 15 residues long. CDR1 is SNHLY and CDR2 is FYNNEI in the germline V gene. Trimming removed 6 bases from V and 5 bases from J; junction bases left unmatched: 7. Here the CDR3 DNA reads TGTGCCAGCAGGCCACTAGCGGGGGGTACCGAGACCCAGTACTTC. Protein sequence: CASRPLAGGTETQYF.

J is TRBJ2-7 and V is TRBV18; perhaps TRBD1 as D (6 bases). V lost 0 bases and J lost 3, with 9 bases in between. CDR3 length: 14 amino acids. Germline CDR1 and CDR2: KGHSH and LQKENI. The DNA of the CDR3 is TGTGCCAGCTCACCACCTAACAGGGACTACGAGCAGTACTTC. Its translation: CASSPPNRDYEQYF.

About this clone itself: The CDR3 ends on some other residue instead of the conserved phenylalanine or tryptophan, so this is likely a read error. J is TRBJ1-2 and V is TRBV7-9; D is perhaps TRBD1 (5 bases). The CDR3 runs to 16 residues. The V gene's germline CDR1 is SEHNR and CDR2 FQNEAQ (reference sequence). Trimming removed 4 bases at V and 8 bases at J, with 23 bases between. CDR3 sequence: CASSSNLPVGRGGYTL. CDR3 in DNA: TGTGCCAGCAGCTCTAATTTGCCGGTGGGGCGAGGGGGCTACACCCTC.

This clone was seen a single time. V usage is TRBV9 and J usage is TRBJ2-7; perhaps TRBD2 as D (6 bases). From germline, CDR1 is SGDLS and CDR2 YYNGEE. Trimming pared 3 bases from V and 5 bases from J, leaving 15 bases between. The CDR3 extends over 14 amino acids. The CDR3 here is CASSEFGGFDEQYF. CDR3 coding DNA: TGTGCCAGCAGCGAATTCGGAGGGTTTGACGAGCAGTACTTC.

The chain couples TRBV19 to TRBJ2-4, with a weak D call TRBD2 (6 bases). In germline, CDR1 is LNHDA, CDR2 SQIVND (reference sequence). The length of the CDR3 is 15 residues. The ends were cut back, 3 bases at V and 0 bases at J, with 9 bases in the middle. CDR3: CASSMRDLAKNIQYF. The CDR3 region has the DNA TGTGCCAGTAGTATGAGGGACTTAGCCAAAAACATTCAGTACTTC.

This chain uses TRBV6-1 with TRBJ2-4; TRBD2 matches 10 bases. Germline loops: CDR1 MNHNS, CDR2 SASEGT. This CDR3 spans 17 amino acids. V shed 2 bases and J 1 base; nucleotides not matched to a gene: 5. The DNA for the CDR3 is TGTGCCAGCAGTGAATTGGGACTAGCGCAGGCCAAAAACATTCAGTACTTC. It codes for CASSELGLAQAKNIQYF.